Listed below are T cell receptor beta chains from one sample, sequenced in a study of siplizumab effects on memory and regulatory T cells. Generated by immunoSEQ multiplex PCR, the TCRdb table keeps only in-frame clones and is missing some. The sample lists about 120,000 clones; roughly 92% were seen once. The material sequenced was CD4+ T cells sorted from blood. Receptor source: a human donor in good health. The CDR3 runs from the conserved cysteine through the conserved F or W.

V gene: TRBV19; J gene: TRBJ2-5; CDR3 protein: CASSSGGRETQYF
V gene: TRBV6-1; J gene: TRBJ2-2; CDR3 protein: CASSEALRGSANTGELFF
V gene: TRBV7-9; J gene: TRBJ2-3; CDR3 protein: CASSFMGRGPTDTQYF
V gene: TRBV6-1; J gene: TRBJ1-2; CDR3 protein: CASRDTSRGGYTF
V gene: TRBV7-9; J gene: TRBJ2-1; CDR3 protein: CASSSHLAGDYNEQFF
V gene: TRBV7-6; J gene: TRBJ1-4; CDR3 protein: CASSPLSGLGGYEKLFF
V gene: TRBV5-5; J gene: TRBJ1-5; CDR3 protein: CASSLDVSGYQPQHF
V gene: TRBV18; J gene: TRBJ2-7; CDR3 protein: CASSLIGHYASYEQYF
V gene: TRBV7-7; J gene: TRBJ2-6; CDR3 protein: CASGTGVTGANVLTF
V gene: TRBV19; J gene: TRBJ1-2; CDR3 protein: CASRATGGLGYGYTF
V gene: TRBV2; J gene: TRBJ2-7; CDR3 protein: CASSEASGPYEQYF
V gene: TRBV4-1; J gene: TRBJ1-1; CDR3 protein: CASSRKIRDSLNTEAFF
V gene: TRBV19; J gene: TRBJ1-5; CDR3 protein: CASSFGTGMRQPQHF
V gene: TRBV18; J gene: TRBJ2-5; CDR3 protein: CASSPQSQSQETQYF
V gene: TRBV11-2; J gene: TRBJ1-4; CDR3 protein: CASSQGGAPNEKLFF
V gene: TRBV9; J gene: TRBJ1-5; CDR3 protein: CASSAGTDSNQPQHF
V gene: TRBV5-4; J gene: TRBJ1-1; CDR3 protein: CASSPGAVNTEAFF
V gene: TRBV9; J gene: TRBJ2-1; CDR3 protein: CASSDGTSRDEQFF
V gene: TRBV7-3; J gene: TRBJ2-3; CDR3 protein: CASSLKQPGGLNTQYF
V gene: TRBV10-1; J gene: TRBJ2-5; CDR3 protein: CASSAGTGGLETQYF
V gene: TRBV6-5; J gene: TRBJ2-7; CDR3 protein: CASSHGWEQYF
V gene: TRBV20-1; J gene: TRBJ1-2; CDR3 protein: CSARDYGYTF
V gene: TRBV7-6; J gene: TRBJ1-1; CDR3 protein: CASSKGQREAFF
V gene: TRBV5-1; J gene: TRBJ2-3; CDR3 protein: CASSNLAGTRDTQYF
V gene: TRBV28; J gene: TRBJ1-4; CDR3 protein: CASSSTGGLATNEKLFF
V gene: TRBV5-1; J gene: TRBJ1-1; CDR3 protein: CASSFGLANLNTEAFF
V gene: TRBV2; J gene: TRBJ2-5; CDR3 protein: CASSEAGVGATQYF
V gene: TRBV6-5; J gene: TRBJ2-1; CDR3 protein: CASTRLAGPNEQFF
V gene: TRBV7-8; J gene: TRBJ1-1; CDR3 protein: CASTNTFGNTEAFF
V gene: TRBV5-5; J gene: TRBJ1-1; CDR3 protein: CASSLGEHLVAFF
V gene: TRBV10-2; J gene: TRBJ2-5; CDR3 protein: CASSEGGETQYF